The source of this T cell receptor (beta chain) is a study of beta chain features in type 1 diabetes. Study findings and constraints: Among patients with Type 1 diabetes, TCRB CDR3s were moderately but significantly shorter in every one of the four CD4+ subsets.

Points on this clone: The antigen remains undetermined.

Every isolated RNA sample was fully reverse transcribed, so sequencing captured expressed TCRB transcripts. Repertoires were generated with immunoSEQ multiplex PCR, while TCRdb's copy carries only in-frame clones and drops some. The sample has over 150,000 clones, around 8% seen once. The CDR3 covers 16 residues. Trimming took 4 bases from V and 1 from J; bases not matched to a gene: 7. The V gene's germline CDR1 is SGHRS and CDR2 YFSETQ. Material for sequencing was central memory CD4+ T cells from blood. This sequence joins TRBV5-1 and TRBJ2-3; 9 bases are a match to TRBD1. The TCR was taken from a woman between 40 and 50 years old with type 1 diabetes. The CDR3 here is CASSLTQGAGTDTQYF. Written as DNA, the CDR3 is TGCGCCAGCAGCCTCACACAGGGGGCAGGCACAGATACGCAGTATTTT.